These 14 T cell receptor beta chains were all obtained from the same sample, sequenced in a study of cytomegalovirus exposure and HLA in healthy donors. A multiplex PCR was run with 60 Vbeta primers and 13 Jbeta primers. Data came from immunoSEQ multiplex PCR; TCRdb stores just in-frame clones and leaves some out. The sample has 100,000 to 150,000 clones, 83% seen once. Sequencing was done on a sample of PBMCs. The receptors stem from a woman between 40 and 50 years old in good health and CMV-seropositive.

This clone was observed a handful of times. V gene TRBV19 combines with J gene TRBJ2-2; 7 bases fit TRBD1. CDR3 size: 15 residues. Germline values: CDR1 LNHDA, CDR2 SQIVND (reference sequence). J gave up 6 bases and V 4 bases, and 8 bases lay outside the gene matches. The CDR3 spells CASSNREQGSGELFF. The CDR3 nucleotides are TGTGCCAGTAGTAACCGGGAACAGGGGTCCGGGGAGCTGTTTTTT.

V is TRBV11-1 and J is TRBJ2-7; 7 nucleotides agree with TRBD1. With V trimmed by 8 bases and J by 5 bases, 15 bases remained unmatched. CDR1 is SGHAT, CDR2 FQDESV, per germline (reference sequence). The CDR3 sequence is 15 residues long. The chain's CDR3 is CASGLLGGASHEQYF. CDR3 nucleotide sequence: TGTGCCAGCGGCCTTTTAGGGGGCGCGTCTCACGAGCAGTACTTC.

This chain uses TRBV7-2 with TRBJ1-5; D unresolved. From germline, CDR1 is SGHTA and CDR2 FQGNSA. The CDR3 spans 13 residues. V was pared by 1 base and J by 4 bases, with 5 bases between. Here the CDR3 reads CASSLVANQPQHF. CDR3 sequence (DNA): TGTGCCAGCAGCTTAGTGGCAAATCAGCCCCAGCATTTT.

The CDR3 loop is CASSYGTPSNYGYTF. The CDR3 DNA reads TGTGCCAGCAGTTACGGGACACCCTCTAACTATGGCTACACCTTC. The V call is TRBV5-5, the J call TRBJ1-2, with a weak D call TRBD1 (6 bases). There are 15 residues in the CDR3. The germline gives CDR1 SGHKS, CDR2 YYEKEE (reference sequence). V gave up 5 bases and J gave up 0 bases, with 14 bases separating them. Based on the CDR3 plus reference TRBV5-5 and TRBJ1-2, the full variable domain is DAGVTQSPTHLIKTRGQQVTLRCSPISGHKSVSWYQQVLGQGPQFIFQYYEKEERGRGNFPDRFSARQFPNYSSELNVNALLLGDSALYLCASSYGTPSNYGYTFGSGTRLTVV.

The rearrangement links TRBV7-2 to TRBJ2-1, with D possibly matching TRBD2 (5 bases). The CDR3 runs to 15 residues. The V gene's germline CDR1 is SGHTA and CDR2 FQGNSA. Trimming removed 3 bases from V and 9 bases from J, with 18 bases in between. CDR3 in amino acids: CASSFMDSPSAEQFF. In nucleotides, the CDR3 is TGTGCCAGCAGCTTTATGGACTCCCCTTCGGCTGAGCAGTTCTTC.

This clone was detected a few times. This rearrangement joins TRBV5-4 to TRBJ1-5; TRBD1 aligns across 8 bases. J was trimmed by 2 bases and V by 3 bases; bases with no gene match: 4. The germline V gene has CDR1 SGHNT and CDR2 YYREEE (reference sequence). This CDR3 is 15 amino acids long. In nucleotides, the CDR3 is TGTGCCAGCAGCTCCCCGACAGGGGGCAATCAGCCCCAGCATTTT. Amino acids: CASSSPTGGNQPQHF.

This clone has a handful of counts. The chain has TRBV7-8 and TRBJ1-4; tentative D call: TRBD1 (6 bases). The CDR3 is 14 residues long. Per the germline V gene, CDR1 is SGHVS and CDR2 is FQNEAQ. V gave up 3 bases and J gave up 7 bases, with 12 bases separating them. CDR3 loop: CASSFRGGSEKLFF. CDR3 nucleotides: TGTGCCAGCAGCTTTCGGGGGGGCTCTGAAAAACTGTTTTTT.

The J gene is TRBJ2-7, the V gene TRBV6-1; no clear D. The CDR3 contains 13 residues. Germline CDR1 reads MNHNS; CDR2 reads SASEGT. V shed 6 bases and J shed 2 bases, with 11 bases lying between them. CDR3 residues: CASRSESPYEQYF. The CDR3 DNA reads TGTGCCAGCAGGTCCGAGTCCCCCTACGAGCAGTACTTC.

This sequence joins TRBV4-1 and TRBJ2-7; the match to TRBD1 covers 8 bases. The V gene's germline CDR1 is MGHRA and CDR2 YSYEKL. Losses at the gene ends were 3 bases for V and 2 bases for J; bases not matched to a gene: 6. This CDR3 has 15 residues. The CDR3 protein is CASSHSGGITYEQYF. Written as DNA, the CDR3 is TGCGCCAGCAGCCACTCAGGGGGCATCACCTACGAGCAGTACTTC.

The chain couples TRBV14 to TRBJ1-3; TRBD1 agrees at 11 bases. J lost 0 bases, V lost 0 bases, and 7 bases had no gene match. The CDR3 runs to 19 residues. CDR1 is SGHDN, CDR2 FVKESK, per germline. The CDR3 nucleotides are TGTGCCAGCAGCCAAGACTGGGACAGGGGGTCCTACTCTGGAAACACCATATATTTT. Translation gives CASSQDWDRGSYSGNTIYF.

The chain has TRBV13 and TRBJ1-2, with a tentative D call TRBD1 (5 bases). This CDR3 spans 16 amino acids. V gave up 5 bases and J gave up 1 base, with 17 bases separating them. Germline assignment: CDR1 PRHDT and CDR2 FYEKMQ (reference sequence). The DNA of the CDR3 is TGTGCCAGCAGCCCCCCAGTTATCGACAGTAACTATGGCTACACCTTC. It codes for CASSPPVIDSNYGYTF.

The CDR3 nucleotides read TGTGCCAGCAGATCGGACAGGGGGCTCTACGAGCAGTACTTC. This translates into CASRSDRGLYEQYF. The rearrangement links TRBV6-5 to TRBJ2-7; TRBD1 matches 11 bases. J was trimmed by 3 bases and V by 6 bases; bases with no gene match: 4. Germline CDR1 MNHEY, CDR2 SVGAGI. The CDR3 loop spans 14 amino acids.

The chain couples TRBV7-3 to TRBJ2-1, with 8 bases aligning to TRBD2. From germline, CDR1 is SGHTA and CDR2 FQGTGA. CDR3 length: 15 residues. J was trimmed by 15 bases and V by 9 bases; bases with no gene match: 22. The CDR3 region is CASKPTSDNELPPFF. CDR3 DNA: TGTGCCAGTAAACCGACTAGCGATAACGAACTCCCCCCGTTCTTC.

This rearrangement joins TRBV5-6 to TRBJ2-1, with D possibly TRBD2 on 5 matching bases. CDR3 length equals 12 residues. The germline V and J ends were trimmed by 4 bases and 10 bases, with 12 bases remaining between them. CDR1 and CDR2 (germline): SGHDT, YYEEEE. Here the CDR3 DNA reads TGTGCCAGCAGCGGGGAACCGGGGGAGCAGTTCTTC. Translation: CASSGEPGEQFF. The full variable domain, completed using reference TRBV5-6 and TRBJ2-1, is DAGVTQSPTHLIKTRGQQVTLRCSPKSGHDTVSWYQQALGQGPQFIFQYYEEEERQRGNFPDRFSGHQFPNYSSELNVNALLLGDSALYLCASSGEPGEQFFGPGTRLTVL.